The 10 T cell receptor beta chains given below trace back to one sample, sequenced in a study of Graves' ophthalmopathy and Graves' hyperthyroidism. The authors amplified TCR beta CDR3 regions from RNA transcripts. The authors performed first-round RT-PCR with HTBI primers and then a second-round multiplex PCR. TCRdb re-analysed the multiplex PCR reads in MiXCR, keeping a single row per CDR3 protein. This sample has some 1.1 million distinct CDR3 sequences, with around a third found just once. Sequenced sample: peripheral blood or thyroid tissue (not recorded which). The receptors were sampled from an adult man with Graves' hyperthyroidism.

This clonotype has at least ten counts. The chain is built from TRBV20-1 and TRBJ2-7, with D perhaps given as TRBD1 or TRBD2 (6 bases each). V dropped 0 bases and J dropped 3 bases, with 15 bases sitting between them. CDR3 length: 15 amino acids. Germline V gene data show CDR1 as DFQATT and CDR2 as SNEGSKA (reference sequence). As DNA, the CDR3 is TGCAGTGCTAGAGAGGGGGCGGGACCCATCTACGAGCAGTACTTC. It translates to CSAREGAGPIYEQYF.

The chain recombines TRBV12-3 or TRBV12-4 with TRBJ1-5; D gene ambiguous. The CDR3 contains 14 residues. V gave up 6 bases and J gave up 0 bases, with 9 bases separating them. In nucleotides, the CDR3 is TGTGCCAGCAGGGCTGGGTATAGCAATCAGCCCCAGCATTTT. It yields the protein CASRAGYSNQPQHF.

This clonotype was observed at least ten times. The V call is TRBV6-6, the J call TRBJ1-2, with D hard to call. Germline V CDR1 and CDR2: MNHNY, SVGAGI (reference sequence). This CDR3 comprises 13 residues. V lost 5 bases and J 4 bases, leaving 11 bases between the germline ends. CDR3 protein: CASSAAASYGYTF. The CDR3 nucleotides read TGTGCCAGCAGTGCGGCAGCTAGCTATGGCTACACCTTC.

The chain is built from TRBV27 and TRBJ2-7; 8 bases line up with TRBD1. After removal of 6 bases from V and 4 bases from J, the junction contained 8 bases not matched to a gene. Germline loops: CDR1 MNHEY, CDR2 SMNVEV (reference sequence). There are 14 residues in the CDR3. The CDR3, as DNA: TGTGCCAGCAGGGACAGGGCCGTCTCTTACGAGCAGTACTTC. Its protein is CASRDRAVSYEQYF.

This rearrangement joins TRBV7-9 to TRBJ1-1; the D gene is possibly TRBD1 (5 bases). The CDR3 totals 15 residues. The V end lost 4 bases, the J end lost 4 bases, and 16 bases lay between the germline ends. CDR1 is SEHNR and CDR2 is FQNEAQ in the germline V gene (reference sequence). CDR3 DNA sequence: TGTGCCAGCAGCTCGATACCGTCAGGGCCCACTGAAGCTTTCTTT. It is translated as CASSSIPSGPTEAFF.

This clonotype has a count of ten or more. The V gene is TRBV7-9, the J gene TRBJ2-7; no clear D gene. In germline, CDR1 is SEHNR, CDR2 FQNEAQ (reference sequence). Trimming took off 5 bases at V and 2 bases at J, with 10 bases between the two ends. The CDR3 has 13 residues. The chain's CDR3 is CASSTTLTYEQYF. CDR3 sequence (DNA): TGTGCCAGCAGCACGACACTTACCTACGAGCAGTACTTC.

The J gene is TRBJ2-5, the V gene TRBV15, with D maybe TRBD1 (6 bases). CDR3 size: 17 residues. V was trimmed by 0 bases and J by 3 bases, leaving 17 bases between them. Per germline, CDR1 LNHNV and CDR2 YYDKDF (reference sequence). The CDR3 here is CATSRDLGQALKETQYF. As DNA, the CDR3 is TGTGCCACCAGCAGAGATCTGGGACAAGCACTCAAAGAGACCCAGTACTTC.

For the CDR3, the DNA is TGTGCCAGCAGCCCACGGGGACAGGGGGCGGCGGAGCAGTACTTC. Translation gives CASSPRGQGAAEQYF. This rearrangement joins TRBV9 to TRBJ2-7, with 12 bases identical to TRBD1. CDR1 and CDR2 (germline): SGDLS, YYNGEE. The CDR3 totals 15 residues. Trimming removed 4 bases from V and 7 bases from J; junction bases left unmatched: 9. Supplemented by reference TRBV9 and TRBJ2-7, the full variable domain reads DSGVTQTPKHLITATGQRVTLRCSPRSGDLSVYWYQQSLDQGLQFLIQYYNGEERAKGNILERFSAQQFPDLHSELNLSSLELGDSALYFCASSPRGQGAAEQYFGPGTRLTVT.

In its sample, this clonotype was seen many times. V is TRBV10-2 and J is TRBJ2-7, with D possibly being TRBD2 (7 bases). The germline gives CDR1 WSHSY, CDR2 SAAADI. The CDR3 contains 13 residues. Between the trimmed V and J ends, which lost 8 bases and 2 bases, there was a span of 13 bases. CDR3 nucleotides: TGCGCCAGCCTCAGGGGAGGGGCCTACGAGCAGTACTTC. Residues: CASLRGGAYEQYF.

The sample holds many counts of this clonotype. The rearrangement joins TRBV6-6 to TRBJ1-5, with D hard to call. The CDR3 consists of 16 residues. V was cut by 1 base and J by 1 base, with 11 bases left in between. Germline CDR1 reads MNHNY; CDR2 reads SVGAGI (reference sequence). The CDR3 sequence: CASSYLARESNQPQHF. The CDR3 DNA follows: TGTGCCAGCAGTTACTTAGCGAGAGAGAGCAATCAGCCCCAGCATTTT.